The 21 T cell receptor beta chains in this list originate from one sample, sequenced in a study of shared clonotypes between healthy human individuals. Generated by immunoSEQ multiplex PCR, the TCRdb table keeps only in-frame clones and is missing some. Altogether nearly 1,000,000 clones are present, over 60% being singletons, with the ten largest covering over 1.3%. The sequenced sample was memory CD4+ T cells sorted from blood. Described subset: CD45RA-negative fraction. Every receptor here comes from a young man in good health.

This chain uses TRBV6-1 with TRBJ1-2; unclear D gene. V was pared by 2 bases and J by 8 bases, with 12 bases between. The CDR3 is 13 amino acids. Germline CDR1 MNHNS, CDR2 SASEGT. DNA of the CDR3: TGTGCCAGCAGTGAAATGGAGGGAATGGGCTACACCTTC. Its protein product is CASSEMEGMGYTF.

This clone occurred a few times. In DNA, the CDR3 is TGTGCCTGGAGTGTACGAATGGACAGGGAGCTGTTTTTT. It is translated as CAWSVRMDRELFF. The chain joins TRBV30 to TRBJ2-2, with D possibly matching TRBD1 (5 bases). The CDR3 runs 13 residues. The V gene lost 0 bases and the J gene lost 9 bases, with 11 bases spanning the gap. The V gene's germline CDR1 is GTSNPN and CDR2 SVGIG (reference sequence).

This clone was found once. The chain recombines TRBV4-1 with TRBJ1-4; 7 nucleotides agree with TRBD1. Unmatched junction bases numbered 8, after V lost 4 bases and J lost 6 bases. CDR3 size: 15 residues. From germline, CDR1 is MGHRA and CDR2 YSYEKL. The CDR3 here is CASSLEGGADEKLFF. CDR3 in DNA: TGCGCCAGCAGCCTTGAAGGGGGCGCGGATGAAAAACTGTTTTTT.

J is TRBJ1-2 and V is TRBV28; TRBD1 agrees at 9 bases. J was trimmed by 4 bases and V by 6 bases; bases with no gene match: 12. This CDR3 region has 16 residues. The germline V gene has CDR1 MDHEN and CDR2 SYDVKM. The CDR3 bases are TGTGCCAGCAGACAAACAGGGGGCGCAGGGTTCTATGGCTACACCTTC. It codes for CASRQTGGAGFYGYTF.

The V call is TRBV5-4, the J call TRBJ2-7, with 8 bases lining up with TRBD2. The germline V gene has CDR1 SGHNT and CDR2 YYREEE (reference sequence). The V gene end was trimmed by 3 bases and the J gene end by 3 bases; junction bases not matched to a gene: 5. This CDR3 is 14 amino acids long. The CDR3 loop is CASSSSGGSYEQYF. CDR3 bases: TGTGCCAGCAGCTCCAGCGGGGGAAGCTACGAGCAGTACTTC.

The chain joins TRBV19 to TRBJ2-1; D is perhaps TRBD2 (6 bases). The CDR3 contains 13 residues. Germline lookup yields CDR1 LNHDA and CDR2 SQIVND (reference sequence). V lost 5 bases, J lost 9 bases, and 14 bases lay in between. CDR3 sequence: CASSPTWRGEQFF. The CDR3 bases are TGTGCCAGTAGTCCAACGTGGAGGGGTGAGCAGTTCTTC.

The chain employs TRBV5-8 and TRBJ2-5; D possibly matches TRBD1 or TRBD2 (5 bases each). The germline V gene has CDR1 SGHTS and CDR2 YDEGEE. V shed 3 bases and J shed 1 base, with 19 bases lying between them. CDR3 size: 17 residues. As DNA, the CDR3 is TGTGCCAGCAGCTCGCGTCGGGGCAATGAAATCCAAGAGACCCAGTACTTC. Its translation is CASSSRRGNEIQETQYF.

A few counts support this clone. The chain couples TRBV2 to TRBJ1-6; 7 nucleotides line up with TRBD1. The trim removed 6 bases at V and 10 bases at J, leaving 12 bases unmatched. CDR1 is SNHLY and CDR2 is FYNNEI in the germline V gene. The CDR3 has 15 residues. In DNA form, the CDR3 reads TGTGCCAGCAGCCTAGGGACAGCTCAGGACTCACCCCTCCACTTT. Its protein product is CASSLGTAQDSPLHF.

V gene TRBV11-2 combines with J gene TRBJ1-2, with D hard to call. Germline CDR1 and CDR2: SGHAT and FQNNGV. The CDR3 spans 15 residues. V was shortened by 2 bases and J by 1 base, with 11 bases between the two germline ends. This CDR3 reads CASSLTGRSNYGYTF. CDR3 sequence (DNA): TGTGCCAGCAGCTTAACCGGTAGGAGTAACTATGGCTACACCTTC. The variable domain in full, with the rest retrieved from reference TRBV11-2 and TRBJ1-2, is EAGVAQSPRYKIIEKRQSVAFWCNPISGHATLYWYQQILGQGPKLLIQFQNNGVVDDSQLPKDRFSAERLKGVDSTLKIQPAKLEDSAVYLCASSLTGRSNYGYTFGSGTRLTVV.

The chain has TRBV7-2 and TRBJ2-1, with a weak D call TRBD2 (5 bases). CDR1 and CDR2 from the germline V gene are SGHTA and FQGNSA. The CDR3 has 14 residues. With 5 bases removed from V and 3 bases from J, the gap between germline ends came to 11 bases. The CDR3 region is CASSRGSDYNEQFF. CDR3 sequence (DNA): TGTGCCAGCAGCCGCGGTAGCGACTACAATGAGCAGTTCTTC.

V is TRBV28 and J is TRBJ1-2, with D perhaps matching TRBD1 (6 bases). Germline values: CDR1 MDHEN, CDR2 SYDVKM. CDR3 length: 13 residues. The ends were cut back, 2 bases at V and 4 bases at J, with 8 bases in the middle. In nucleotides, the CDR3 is TGTGCCAGCAGTTTAAACAGGGCCTATGGCTACACCTTC. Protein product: CASSLNRAYGYTF.

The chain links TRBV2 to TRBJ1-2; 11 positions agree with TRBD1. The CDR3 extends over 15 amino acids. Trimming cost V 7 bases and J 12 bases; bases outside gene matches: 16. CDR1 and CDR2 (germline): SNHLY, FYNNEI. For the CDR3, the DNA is TGTGCCAGCAACATGAATGGACTAGGACAGGGGGCTAACACCTTC. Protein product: CASNMNGLGQGANTF. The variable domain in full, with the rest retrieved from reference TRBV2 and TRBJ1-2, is EPEVTQTPSHQVTQMGQEVILRCVPISNHLYFYWYRQILGQKVEFLVSFYNNEISEKSEIFDDQFSVERPDGSNFTLKIRSTKLEDSAMYFCASNMNGLGQGANTFGSGTRLTVV.

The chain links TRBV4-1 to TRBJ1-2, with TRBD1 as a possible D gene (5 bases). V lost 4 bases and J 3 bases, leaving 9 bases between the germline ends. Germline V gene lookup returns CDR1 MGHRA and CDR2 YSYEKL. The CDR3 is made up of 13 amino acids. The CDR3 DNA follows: TGCGCCAGCAGCCGACAGTTGGACTATGGCTACACCTTC. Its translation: CASSRQLDYGYTF.

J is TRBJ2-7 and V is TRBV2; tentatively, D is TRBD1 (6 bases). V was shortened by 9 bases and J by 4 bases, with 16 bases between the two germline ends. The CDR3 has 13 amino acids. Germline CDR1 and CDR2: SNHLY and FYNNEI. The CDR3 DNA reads TGTGCCAGTAGTTCTCAGGGGCCTTACGAGCAGTACTTC. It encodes CASSSQGPYEQYF.

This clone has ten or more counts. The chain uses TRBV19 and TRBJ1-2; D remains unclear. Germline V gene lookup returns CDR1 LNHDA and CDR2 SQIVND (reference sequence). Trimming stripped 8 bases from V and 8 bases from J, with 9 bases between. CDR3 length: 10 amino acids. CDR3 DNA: TGTGCCAGTTTCTCGTGGGGCTACACCTTC. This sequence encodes CASFSWGYTF.

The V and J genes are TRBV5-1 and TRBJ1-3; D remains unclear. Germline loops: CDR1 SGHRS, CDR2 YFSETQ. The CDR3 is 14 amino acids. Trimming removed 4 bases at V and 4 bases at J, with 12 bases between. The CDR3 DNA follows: TGCGCCAGCAGCGATTGGGGTACGGGAAACACCATATATTTT. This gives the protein CASSDWGTGNTIYF.

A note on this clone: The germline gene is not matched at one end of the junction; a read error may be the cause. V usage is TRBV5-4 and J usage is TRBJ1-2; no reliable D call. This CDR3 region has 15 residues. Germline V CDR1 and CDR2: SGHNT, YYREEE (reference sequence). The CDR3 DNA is TGTGCCAGCACCTTGGCCACCGGAGTAAACTATGGCTACACCTTC. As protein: CASTLATGVNYGYTF.

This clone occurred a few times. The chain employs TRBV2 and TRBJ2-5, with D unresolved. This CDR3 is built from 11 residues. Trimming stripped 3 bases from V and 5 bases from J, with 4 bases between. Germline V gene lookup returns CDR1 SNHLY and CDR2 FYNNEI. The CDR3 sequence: CASSDPETQYF. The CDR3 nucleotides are TGTGCCAGCAGTGATCCCGAGACCCAGTACTTC.

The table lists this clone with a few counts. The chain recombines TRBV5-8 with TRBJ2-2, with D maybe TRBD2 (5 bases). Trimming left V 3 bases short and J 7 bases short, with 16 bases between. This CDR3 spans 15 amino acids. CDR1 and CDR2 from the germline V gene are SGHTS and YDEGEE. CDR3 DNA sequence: TGTGCCAGCAGCTCGGGCCCCCGGGGATACGGGGAGCTGTTTTTT. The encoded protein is CASSSGPRGYGELFF.

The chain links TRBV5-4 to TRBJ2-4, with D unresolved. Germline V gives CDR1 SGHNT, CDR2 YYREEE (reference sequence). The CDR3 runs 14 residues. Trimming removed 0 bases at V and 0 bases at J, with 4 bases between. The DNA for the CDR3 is TGTGCCAGCAGCTTGGGGGAAGCCAAAAACATTCAGTACTTC. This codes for CASSLGEAKNIQYF.

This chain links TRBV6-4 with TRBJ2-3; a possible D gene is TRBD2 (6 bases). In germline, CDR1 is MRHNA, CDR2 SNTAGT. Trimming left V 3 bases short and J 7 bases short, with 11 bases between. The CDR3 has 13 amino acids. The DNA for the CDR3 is TGTGCCAGCAGTGAGGGGGGAGTGAATACGCAGTATTTT. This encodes CASSEGGVNTQYF.